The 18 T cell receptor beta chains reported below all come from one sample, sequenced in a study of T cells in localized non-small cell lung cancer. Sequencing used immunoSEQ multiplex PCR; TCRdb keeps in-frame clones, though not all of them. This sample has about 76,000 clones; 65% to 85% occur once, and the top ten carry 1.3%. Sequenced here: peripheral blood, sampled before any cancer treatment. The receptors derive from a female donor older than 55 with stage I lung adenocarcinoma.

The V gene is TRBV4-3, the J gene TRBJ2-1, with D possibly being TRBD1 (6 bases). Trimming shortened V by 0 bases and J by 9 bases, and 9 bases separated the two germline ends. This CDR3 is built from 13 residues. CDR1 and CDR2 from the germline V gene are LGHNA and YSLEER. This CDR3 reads CASSQDLGGEQFF. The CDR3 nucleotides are TGCGCCAGCAGCCAAGATCTAGGGGGTGAGCAGTTCTTC.

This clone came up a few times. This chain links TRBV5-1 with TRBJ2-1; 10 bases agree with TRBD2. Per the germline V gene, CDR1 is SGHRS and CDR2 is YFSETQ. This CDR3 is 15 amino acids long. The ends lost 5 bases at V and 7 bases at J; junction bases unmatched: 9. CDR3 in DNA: TGCGCCAGCAGATCCACTAGCGGGGTATCTAATGAGCAGTTCTTC. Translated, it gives CASRSTSGVSNEQFF.

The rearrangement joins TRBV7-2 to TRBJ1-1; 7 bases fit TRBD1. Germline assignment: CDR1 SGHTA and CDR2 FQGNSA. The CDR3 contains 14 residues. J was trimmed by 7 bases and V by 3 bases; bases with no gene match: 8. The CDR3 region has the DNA TGTGCCAGCAGCTTCCAGGGGGATAACCTTGAAGCTTTCTTT. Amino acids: CASSFQGDNLEAFF.

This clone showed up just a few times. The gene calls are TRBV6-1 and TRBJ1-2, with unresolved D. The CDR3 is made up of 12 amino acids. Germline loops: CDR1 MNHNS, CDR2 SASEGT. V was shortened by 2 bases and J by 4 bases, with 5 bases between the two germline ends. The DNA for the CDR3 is TGTGCCAGCAGTGAACGGTCCTATGGCTACACCTTC. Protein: CASSERSYGYTF.

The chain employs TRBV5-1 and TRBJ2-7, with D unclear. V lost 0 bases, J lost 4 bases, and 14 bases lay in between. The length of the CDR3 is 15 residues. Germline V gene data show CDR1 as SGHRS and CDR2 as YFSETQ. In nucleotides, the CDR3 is TGCGCCAGCAGCTTGGCCGGACGTCAAGAATACGAGCAGTACTTC. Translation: CASSLAGRQEYEQYF.

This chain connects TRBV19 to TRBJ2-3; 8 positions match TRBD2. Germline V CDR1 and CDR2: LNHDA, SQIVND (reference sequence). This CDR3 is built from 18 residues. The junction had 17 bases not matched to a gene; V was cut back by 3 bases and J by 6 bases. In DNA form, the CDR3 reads TGTGCCAGTAGTATGTTTGCCCCACTTAGCGGCGGGAGGGATACGCAGTATTTT. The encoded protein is CASSMFAPLSGGRDTQYF. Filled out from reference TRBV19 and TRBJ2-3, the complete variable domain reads DGGITQSPKYLFRKEGQNVTLSCEQNLNHDAMYWYRQDPGQGLRLIYYSQIVNDFQKGDIAEGYSVSREKKESFPLTVTSAQKNPTAFYLCASSMFAPLSGGRDTQYFGPGTRLTVL.

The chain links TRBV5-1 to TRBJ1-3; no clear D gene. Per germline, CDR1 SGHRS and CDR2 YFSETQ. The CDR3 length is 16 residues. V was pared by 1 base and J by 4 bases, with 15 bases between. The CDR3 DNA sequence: TGCGCCAGCAGCTTGACGGGTCTGACATTCGGAAACACCATATATTTT. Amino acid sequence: CASSLTGLTFGNTIYF.

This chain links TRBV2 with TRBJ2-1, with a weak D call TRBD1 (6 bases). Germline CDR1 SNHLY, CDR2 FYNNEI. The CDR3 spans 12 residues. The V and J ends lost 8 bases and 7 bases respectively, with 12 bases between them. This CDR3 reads CASGSRGNEQFF. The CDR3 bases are TGTGCCAGCGGCTCTAGGGGGAATGAGCAGTTCTTC. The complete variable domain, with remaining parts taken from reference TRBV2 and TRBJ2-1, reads EPEVTQTPSHQVTQMGQEVILRCVPISNHLYFYWYRQILGQKVEFLVSFYNNEISEKSEIFDDQFSVERPDGSNFTLKIRSTKLEDSAMYFCASGSRGNEQFFGPGTRLTVL.

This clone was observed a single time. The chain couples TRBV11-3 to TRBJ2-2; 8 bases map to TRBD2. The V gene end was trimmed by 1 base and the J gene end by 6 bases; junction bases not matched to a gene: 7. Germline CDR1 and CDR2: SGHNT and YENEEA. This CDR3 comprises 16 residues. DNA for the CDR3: TGTGCCAGCAGCTTAGCTGGGACTAGTTTTCCCGGGGAGCTGTTTTTT. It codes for CASSLAGTSFPGELFF. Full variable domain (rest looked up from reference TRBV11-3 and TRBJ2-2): EAGVVQSPRYKIIEKKQPVAFWCNPISGHNTLYWYLQNLGQGPELLIRYENEEAVDDSQLPKDRFSAERLKGVDSTLKIQPAELGDSAVYLCASSLAGTSFPGELFFGEGSRLTVL.

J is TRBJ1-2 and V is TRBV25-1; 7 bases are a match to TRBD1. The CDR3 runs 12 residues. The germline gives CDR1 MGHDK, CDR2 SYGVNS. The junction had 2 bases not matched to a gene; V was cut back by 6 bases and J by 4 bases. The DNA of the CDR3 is TGTGCCAGCAGAGGGGACAGCTATGGCTACACCTTC. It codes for CASRGDSYGYTF.

As DNA, the CDR3 is TGTGCCAGTCGCCCCAGCGGGGGCACAGATACGCAGTATTTT. Protein sequence: CASRPSGGTDTQYF. This chain links TRBV5-4 with TRBJ2-3, with 7 bases that match TRBD2. CDR3 length: 14 residues. Trimming took 8 bases from V and 1 from J; bases not matched to a gene: 7. The germline V gene has CDR1 SGHNT and CDR2 YYREEE (reference sequence).

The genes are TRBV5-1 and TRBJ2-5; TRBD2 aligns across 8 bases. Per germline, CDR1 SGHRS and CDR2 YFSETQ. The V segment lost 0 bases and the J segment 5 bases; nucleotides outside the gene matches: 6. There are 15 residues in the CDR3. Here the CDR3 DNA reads TGCGCCAGCAGCTTGGTTGGCGGGGGGCGGGAGACCCAGTACTTC. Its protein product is CASSLVGGGRETQYF. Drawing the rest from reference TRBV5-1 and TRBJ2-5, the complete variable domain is KAGVTQTPRYLIKTRGQQVTLSCSPISGHRSVSWYQQTPGQGLQFLFEYFSETQRNKGNFPGRFSGRQFSNSRSEMNVSTLELGDSALYLCASSLVGGGRETQYFGPGTRLLVL.

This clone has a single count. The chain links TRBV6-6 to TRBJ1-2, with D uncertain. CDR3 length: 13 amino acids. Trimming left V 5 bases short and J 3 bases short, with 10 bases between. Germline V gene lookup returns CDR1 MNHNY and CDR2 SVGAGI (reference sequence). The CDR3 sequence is CASSGGSDYGYTF. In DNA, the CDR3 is TGTGCCAGCAGTGGTGGGTCGGACTATGGCTACACCTTC.

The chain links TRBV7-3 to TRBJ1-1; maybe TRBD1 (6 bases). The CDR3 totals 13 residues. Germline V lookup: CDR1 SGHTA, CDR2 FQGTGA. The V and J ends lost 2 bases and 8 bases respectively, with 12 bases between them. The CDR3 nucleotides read TGTGCCAGCAGCTTATCTGAAGGGGGGGAAGCTTTCTTT. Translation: CASSLSEGGEAFF.

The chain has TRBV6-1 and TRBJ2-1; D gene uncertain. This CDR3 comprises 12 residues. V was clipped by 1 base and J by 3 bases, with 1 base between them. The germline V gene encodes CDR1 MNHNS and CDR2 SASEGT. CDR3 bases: TGTGCCAGCAGTGAAGGCTACAATGAGCAGTTCTTC. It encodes CASSEGYNEQFF.

CDR3 sequence reads: CASYSTRTQYF. CDR3 in DNA: TGTGCCAGCTACTCAACCCGGACCCAGTACTTC. V gene TRBV6-5 combines with J gene TRBJ2-5; no definite D call. CDR3 length equals 11 residues. The germline V and J ends were trimmed by 8 bases and 7 bases, with 11 bases remaining between them. From germline, CDR1 is MNHEY and CDR2 SVGAGI.

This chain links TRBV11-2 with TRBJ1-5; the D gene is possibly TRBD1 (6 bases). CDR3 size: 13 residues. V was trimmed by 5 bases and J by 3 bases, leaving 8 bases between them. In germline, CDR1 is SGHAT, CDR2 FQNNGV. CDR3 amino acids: CASSGGPNQPQHF. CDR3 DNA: TGTGCCAGCAGCGGGGGCCCCAATCAGCCCCAGCATTTT.

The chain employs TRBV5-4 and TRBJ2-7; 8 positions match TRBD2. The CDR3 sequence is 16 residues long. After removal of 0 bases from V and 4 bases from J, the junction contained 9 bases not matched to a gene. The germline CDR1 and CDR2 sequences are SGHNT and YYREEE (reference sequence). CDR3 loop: CASSLDISLADYEQYF. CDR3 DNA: TGTGCCAGCAGCTTGGATATCTCACTAGCGGATTACGAGCAGTACTTC.